Below, one TCR beta chain is given with its context. Trimming took off 0 bases at V and 9 bases at J, with 9 bases between the two ends. CDR1 and CDR2 from the germline V gene are MNHEY and SMNVEV (reference sequence). The CDR3 sequence is 13 residues long. TCR alpha and TCR beta cDNA libraries carrying sample barcodes and UMIs came from 5'RACE with constant-segment primers. TCRdb itself ran the 5' RACE reads through MiXCR, one entry per CDR3 protein. This table holds roughly 150,000 distinct CDR3 sequences, around 15% found once. The entry originates in a study of T-cell memory formation after mild COVID-19.

V gene TRBV27 combines with J gene TRBJ2-1, with D tentatively TRBD2 (5 bases). The receptor was isolated from an adult woman who had mild COVID-19 (a few samples of this study predate the infection). Cell type and time point are not known. What was sequenced was PBMCs or a T cell subset sorted from them (not recorded which). The CDR3 protein is CASSLSEVREQFF. The CDR3 nucleotides read TGTGCCAGCAGTTTATCGGAGGTTCGTGAGCAGTTCTTC.